This T cell receptor (beta chain) was identified in a study of T cells in Graves' hyperthyroidism and ophthalmopathy. Comments on this clonotype: Its matching antigen is unknown.

Study-wide results and caveats: Most thyroid clonotypes with frequency above 0.001 were detected in blood. A model built on 13 V-J features separated ophthalmopathy from stable hyperthyroidism.

Researchers amplified the TCR beta CDR3 regions from RNA transcripts. The TCR CDR3 was amplified in a first-round RT-PCR using the HTBI primer set. TCRdb re-derived calls from the multiplex PCR reads in MiXCR, one entry per CDR3 protein. The repertoire holds roughly 500,000 distinct CDR3 sequences, with 46% as singletons. Based on clinical symptoms, serum thyroxine and TRAb, thyroid ultrasound and orbital computed tomography, diagnoses were reached. This clonotype originated in an adult woman with Graves' disease, either hyperthyroidism or ophthalmopathy (not recorded which). The sequencing sample was made of peripheral blood or thyroid tissue (not recorded which).

CDR3: CASSRYAETQYF. The CDR3 region has the DNA TGTGCCAGCAGTAGGTACGCGGAGACCCAGTACTTC. The V call is TRBV2, the J call TRBJ2-5; D remains ambiguous. V was trimmed by 5 bases and J by 5 bases, leaving 9 bases between them. CDR1 and CDR2 from the germline V gene are SNHLY and FYNNEI. The CDR3 runs to 12 residues.